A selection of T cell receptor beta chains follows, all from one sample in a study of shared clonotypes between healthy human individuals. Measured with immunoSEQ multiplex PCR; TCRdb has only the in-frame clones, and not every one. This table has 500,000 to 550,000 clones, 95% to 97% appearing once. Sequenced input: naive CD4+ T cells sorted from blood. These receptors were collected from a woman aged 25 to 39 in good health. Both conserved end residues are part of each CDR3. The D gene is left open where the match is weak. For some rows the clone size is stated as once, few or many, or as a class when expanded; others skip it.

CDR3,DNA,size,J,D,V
CASSQEPTGAGEGRADTQYF,TGCGCCAGCAGCCAAGAACCGACAGGGGCGGGAGAAGGTAGGGCAGATACGCAGTATTTT,-,TRBJ2-3,-,TRBV4-1
CASSKGKTVETQYF,TGCGCCAGCAGCAAGGGAAAGACGGTGGAGACCCAGTACTTC,-,TRBJ2-5,-,TRBV5-1
CASSFWREETQYF,TGTGCCAGCTCCTTCTGGAGGGAGGAGACCCAGTACTTC,-,TRBJ2-5,-,TRBV18
CASSLIASTGPQHF,TGTGCCAGCAGTTTAATCGCCTCGACAGGGCCCCAGCATTTT,-,TRBJ1-5,-,TRBV28
CASSGVAEETQYF,TGTGCCAGCAGTGGTGTGGCAGAAGAGACCCAGTACTTC,once,TRBJ2-5,-,TRBV6-1
CASSGDSLAKNIQYF,TGTGCCAGCAGTGGGGACAGCCTAGCCAAAAACATTCAGTACTTC,-,TRBJ2-4,TRBD1,TRBV6-1
CASSQGQRYEQYF,TGTGCCAGCTCGCAGGGACAGAGATACGAGCAGTACTTC,-,TRBJ2-7,TRBD1,TRBV18
CASTSYRGRRSYEQYF,TGTGCCAGCACCTCGTACAGGGGAAGACGTTCCTACGAGCAGTACTTC,-,TRBJ2-7,TRBD1,TRBV28
CASSFSWDRVYEQYF,TGTGCCAGCAGTTTTAGTTGGGACAGGGTCTACGAGCAGTACTTC,-,TRBJ2-7,TRBD1,TRBV28
CASSDGQTTEAFF,TGTGCCAGCAGTGACGGGCAGACCACTGAAGCTTTCTTT,-,TRBJ1-1,-,TRBV6-1
CRGDGSGEQYF,TGCAGGGGGGATGGTTCGGGCGAGCAGTACTTC,-,TRBJ2-7,-,TRBV20-1
CASTSQGTHNEQFF,TGTGCCAGTACCTCACAGGGAACCCACAATGAGCAGTTCTTC,-,TRBJ2-1,-,TRBV19
CASRATNSNQPQHF,TGTGCCAGCCGGGCAACTAATAGCAATCAGCCCCAGCATTTT,-,TRBJ1-5,-,TRBV6-5
CASSHSWSGETQYF,TGTGCCAGCAGCCATAGCTGGAGTGGGGAGACCCAGTACTTC,-,TRBJ2-5,-,TRBV14
CASSQGLAGVLGPQETQYF,TGCGCCAGCAGCCAAGGGCTAGCGGGAGTGTTGGGCCCCCAAGAGACCCAGTACTTC,-,TRBJ2-5,TRBD2,TRBV4-1
CASSQLHLTGRSRTEAFF,TGCGCCAGCAGCCAACTTCACCTGACAGGGCGGTCTAGGACTGAAGCTTTCTTT,-,TRBJ1-1,TRBD1,TRBV5-1
CASSPWTGSNEKLFF,TGCGCCAGCAGCCCCTGGACAGGAAGTAATGAAAAACTGTTTTTT,-,TRBJ1-4,TRBD1,TRBV5-1
CATSRGRDLSRVQPQHF,TGTGCCACCAGCAGAGGACGGGACCTATCAAGGGTTCAGCCCCAGCATTTT,-,TRBJ1-5,-,TRBV15
CASRGRVGPSTDTQYF,TGCGCCAGCAGGGGCCGAGTGGGGCCTAGCACAGATACGCAGTATTTT,-,TRBJ2-3,-,TRBV10-2
CASSLDRWPGDTQYF,TGTGCCAGCAGCTTAGATAGATGGCCCGGCGATACGCAGTATTTT,-,TRBJ2-3,-,TRBV7-8
CASSLPGPSYEQYF,TGTGCCAGCAGTTTACCAGGGCCCTCCTACGAGCAGTACTTC,-,TRBJ2-7,-,TRBV28
CASRGYAPSNQPQHF,TGTGCCAGCAGGGGTTACGCCCCAAGCAATCAGCCCCAGCATTTT,-,TRBJ1-5,-,TRBV6-1
CASKASGPSGNTIYF,TGTGCCAGCAAAGCCTCGGGGCCCTCTGGAAACACCATATATTTT,-,TRBJ1-3,-,TRBV27
CASSQAQTGLRTGELFF,TGCGCCAGCAGCCAAGCCCAGACAGGCCTTAGAACCGGGGAGCTGTTTTTT,-,TRBJ2-2,-,TRBV4-1
CSATTPRGSSYEQYF,TGCAGCGCCACTACCCCTCGGGGAAGCTCCTACGAGCAGTACTTC,-,TRBJ2-7,-,TRBV29-1
CASSFGQETQYF,TGTGCCAGCAGCTTTGGCCAAGAGACCCAGTACTTC,-,TRBJ2-5,-,TRBV7-9
CASSLMGSAKNIQYF,TGTGCCAGCAGTTTGATGGGAAGTGCCAAAAACATTCAGTACTTC,-,TRBJ2-4,-,TRBV27